This T cell receptor beta chain was captured by sequencing in a study of cytomegalovirus exposure and HLA in healthy donors. V was pared by 1 base and J by 4 bases, with 14 bases of the junction left unmatched. CDR1 and CDR2 from the germline V gene are LGHNA and YNFKEQ. There are 21 residues in the CDR3. This PCR relied on a set of 60 Vbeta primers and 13 Jbeta primers. Only in-frame clones appear in the TCRdb table, and some are missing; sequencing was by immunoSEQ multiplex PCR. The profile shows approximately 170,000 clones, 80% of them singletons. The sequenced sample was PBMCs. This chain uses TRBV4-2 with TRBJ2-2; the match to TRBD2 covers 14 bases. The receptor was isolated from a human donor in good health. The CDR3 coding sequence is TGTGCCAGCAGCCAAGGTCAAGGACTAGCGGGGGGAACCCCGGGCACCGGGGAGCTGTTTTTT. Translated, it gives CASSQGQGLAGGTPGTGELFF.